The clone carrying this TCR beta chain was picked up one time. This sample is drawn from a study of T cell changes during pregnancy in multiple sclerosis. After removal of 4 bases from V and 2 bases from J, the junction contained 14 bases not matched to a gene. The CDR3 is 18 residues long. Germline CDR1 is LGHNA and CDR2 is YSLEER. Clones were sequenced by immunoSEQ multiplex PCR, and TCRdb holds only the in-frame ones, with some missing. Counted here are some 40,000 clones, around 92% occurring once; the ten biggest clones make up 1.3%. Source material: peripheral blood. This sequence was found in a female donor with multiple sclerosis, enrolled in a pregnancy study. The chain carries TRBV4-3 and TRBJ1-3, with TRBD1 matching over 7 bases. The CDR3 here is CASSPGDEGAGTGNTIYF. The CDR3 DNA follows: TGCGCCAGCAGCCCAGGGGACGAGGGGGCAGGAACTGGAAACACCATATATTTT.